Listed here are 18 T cell receptor beta chains from one sample, sequenced in a study of blood T cell repertoires in COVID-19. Clones were sequenced by immunoSEQ multiplex PCR, and TCRdb holds only the in-frame ones, with some missing. The sample contains around 100,000 clones, more than 75% of which appear only once. The sequenced sample consisted of peripheral blood. Every receptor here comes from a man aged 40-49 years with acute or convalescent COVID-19.

The J gene is TRBJ2-1, the V gene TRBV5-1, with a weak D call TRBD2 (5 bases). Trimming removed 7 bases at V and 7 bases at J, with 18 bases between. The V gene's germline CDR1 is SGHRS and CDR2 YFSETQ. This CDR3 is 14 amino acids long. The CDR3 sequence: CASFRPGRINEQFF. The CDR3 DNA reads as TGCGCCAGCTTTCGGCCGGGGAGAATTAATGAGCAGTTCTTC.

The CDR3 spells CASSLNRVGTEAFF. In DNA form, the CDR3 reads TGCGCCAGCAGCTTAAACAGGGTGGGAACTGAAGCTTTCTTT. This rearrangement joins TRBV5-1 to TRBJ1-1, with D possibly being TRBD1 (6 bases). The CDR3 contains 14 residues. From germline, CDR1 is SGHRS and CDR2 YFSETQ. Trimming left V 2 bases short and J 5 bases short, with 13 bases between.

The V call is TRBV5-1, the J call TRBJ2-1; D possibly corresponds to TRBD1 (6 bases). The V end lost 1 base, the J end lost 7 bases, and 15 bases lay between the germline ends. Germline CDR1 SGHRS, CDR2 YFSETQ. CDR3 size: 15 residues. The CDR3 loop is CASSLSGHLGNEQFF. The CDR3 nucleotides read TGCGCCAGCAGCTTGTCGGGACACCTAGGGAATGAGCAGTTCTTC.

This clone was detected a few times. The rearrangement uses TRBV3-1 (or the pseudogene TRBV3-2) and TRBJ2-7; TRBD2 agrees at 7 bases. CDR1 and CDR2 (germline): LGHDT, YNNKEL (reference sequence). The CDR3 covers 11 residues. Trimming cost V 8 bases and J 4 bases; bases outside gene matches: 2. The CDR3 DNA reads as TGTGCCAGCTCCGGGGGGTACGAGCAGTACTTC. Protein product: CASSGGYEQYF.

The J gene is TRBJ2-5, the V gene TRBV7-2; TRBD1 aligns across 9 bases. Germline V CDR1 and CDR2: SGHTA, FQGNSA. Trimming cost V 5 bases and J 4 bases; bases outside gene matches: 5. This CDR3 is built from 14 residues. Written as DNA, the CDR3 is TGTGCCAGCAGCAACAGGGGGCGTAGAGAGACCCAGTACTTC. This sequence encodes CASSNRGRRETQYF.

A single count supports this clone. This rearrangement joins TRBV6-4 to TRBJ2-1, with D perhaps matching TRBD2 (6 bases). V lost 0 bases, J lost 4 bases, and 37 bases lay in between. The CDR3 extends over 24 amino acids. Germline CDR1 reads MRHNA; CDR2 reads SNTAGT. CDR3 coding DNA: TGTGCCAGCAGTGACTCGAGTTTATCTCGAACTAGCTTACCCCCCGGACCGGTTTACAATGAGCAGTTCTTC. This translates into CASSDSSLSRTSLPPGPVYNEQFF.

This clone appeared a single time. The V and J genes are TRBV9 and TRBJ2-5; tentatively, D is TRBD1 (6 bases). V lost 3 bases and J lost 5, with 17 bases in between. Germline V lookup: CDR1 SGDLS, CDR2 YYNGEE. This CDR3 contains 15 residues. CDR3 DNA sequence: TGTGCCAGCAGCGCCAGGGGAGCTGGCACGGAGACCCAGTACTTC. Amino acid sequence: CASSARGAGTETQYF.

The genes are TRBV3-1 (or the pseudogene TRBV3-2) and TRBJ1-6, with D tentatively TRBD1 (5 bases). V was clipped by 4 bases and J by 9 bases, with 10 bases between them. The CDR3 is made up of 13 amino acids. Germline V lookup: CDR1 LGHDT, CDR2 YNNKEL (reference sequence). The CDR3 nucleotides are TGTGCCAGCAGCCTAACAGGTGGTTCACCCCTCCACTTT. It specifies CASSLTGGSPLHF.

The sample holds one count of this clone. V gene TRBV5-1 combines with J gene TRBJ1-1, with 7 bases that match TRBD1. This CDR3 contains 13 residues. V dropped 6 bases and J dropped 1; count of bases not matched to a gene: 3. Germline values: CDR1 SGHRS, CDR2 YFSETQ. This CDR3 reads CASIGTENTEAFF. DNA for the CDR3: TGCGCCAGCATAGGGACAGAGAACACTGAAGCTTTCTTT.

This chain links TRBV6-5 with TRBJ1-1, with D possibly TRBD1 on 6 matching bases. The CDR3 contains 13 residues. With 7 bases removed from V and 4 bases from J, the gap between germline ends came to 13 bases. Per germline, CDR1 MNHEY and CDR2 SVGAGI. This CDR3 reads CASTPTGGTEAFF. CDR3 bases: TGTGCCAGCACGCCGACAGGAGGCACTGAAGCTTTCTTT.

The CDR3 DNA reads as TGCAGCGTTGTACCTGCTAGTACGGATGGCTACACCTTC. Encoded protein: CSVVPASTDGYTF. This chain uses TRBV29-1 with TRBJ1-2; D not certain. Deletions cut 4 bases from V and 6 bases from J, with 15 bases between. Germline V CDR1 and CDR2: SQVTM, ANQGSEA. The CDR3 is 13 amino acids. Supplemented by reference TRBV29-1 and TRBJ1-2, the full variable domain reads SAVISQKPSRDICQRGTSLTIQCQVDSQVTMMFWYRQQPGQSLTLIATANQGSEATYESGFVIDKFPISRPNLTFSTLTVSNMSPEDSSIYLCSVVPASTDGYTFGSGTRLTVV.

The genes are TRBV9 and TRBJ2-7; TRBD2 aligns across 7 bases. Germline CDR1 is SGDLS and CDR2 is YYNGEE. This CDR3 is built from 15 residues. The ends lost 0 bases at V and 2 bases at J; junction bases unmatched: 5. The CDR3 loop reads CASSVGGGATYEQYF. The CDR3 coding sequence is TGTGCCAGCAGCGTAGGCGGGGGAGCCACCTACGAGCAGTACTTC.

This chain connects TRBV18 to TRBJ1-1, with 7 positions matching TRBD1. There are 13 residues in the CDR3. CDR1 and CDR2 from the germline V gene are KGHSH and LQKENI. V dropped 3 bases and J dropped 8; count of bases not matched to a gene: 6. As DNA, the CDR3 is TGTGCCAGCTCACCGCCCGGGACAGACGAAGCTTTCTTT. Encoded protein: CASSPPGTDEAFF.

The rearrangement uses TRBV11-1 and TRBJ1-3; D is ambiguous. Trimming cost V 0 bases and J 0 bases, with 9 bases left between them. The CDR3 totals 16 residues. Germline CDR1 reads SGHAT; CDR2 reads FQDESV (reference sequence). The DNA of the CDR3 is TGTGCCAGCAGCTTAGCGCGGTCGTACTCTGGAAACACCATATATTTT. It specifies CASSLARSYSGNTIYF.

This clone was found a few times. The J gene is TRBJ2-2, the V gene TRBV7-2; 8 bases are shared with TRBD2. CDR1 and CDR2 from the germline V gene are SGHTA and FQGNSA. With 1 base clipped from V and 5 bases from J, the junction kept 6 bases outside the gene matches. The CDR3 extends over 16 amino acids. CDR3: CASSLVGGALTGELFF. The CDR3, as DNA: TGTGCCAGCAGCTTAGTCGGGGGGGCTTTGACCGGGGAGCTGTTTTTT.

The rearrangement links TRBV30 to TRBJ1-5; D uncertain. Per germline, CDR1 GTSNPN and CDR2 SVGIG (reference sequence). V was pared by 2 bases and J by 1 base, with 12 bases between. This CDR3 is 15 amino acids long. CDR3 residues: CAWSLAFRSNQPQHF. The CDR3 DNA follows: TGTGCCTGGAGTCTCGCGTTCAGGAGCAATCAGCCCCAGCATTTT. Full variable domain (outside the CDR3, taken from reference TRBV30 and TRBJ1-5): SQTIHQWPATLVQPVGSPLSLECTVEGTSNPNLYWYRQAAGRGLQLLFYSVGIGQISSEVPQNLSASRPQDRQFILSSKKLLLSDSGFYLCAWSLAFRSNQPQHFGDGTRLSIL.

The V gene is TRBV9, the J gene TRBJ2-1, with a possible D match to TRBD2 (5 bases). V lost 4 bases and J lost 1, with 9 bases in between. This CDR3 has 14 residues. CDR1 and CDR2 (germline): SGDLS, YYNGEE. The CDR3 sequence is CASSTSGSYNEQFF. The CDR3 DNA reads TGTGCCAGCAGCACAAGCGGATCCTACAATGAGCAGTTCTTC.

The V call is TRBV24-1, the J call TRBJ2-1; D may be TRBD2 (7 bases). The germline V gene encodes CDR1 KGHDR and CDR2 SFDVKD. This CDR3 has 14 amino acids. Trimming cost V 5 bases and J 5 bases, with 12 bases left between them. CDR3 residues: CATSARGTNNEQFF. DNA of the CDR3: TGTGCCACCAGTGCGAGGGGGACTAACAATGAGCAGTTCTTC.